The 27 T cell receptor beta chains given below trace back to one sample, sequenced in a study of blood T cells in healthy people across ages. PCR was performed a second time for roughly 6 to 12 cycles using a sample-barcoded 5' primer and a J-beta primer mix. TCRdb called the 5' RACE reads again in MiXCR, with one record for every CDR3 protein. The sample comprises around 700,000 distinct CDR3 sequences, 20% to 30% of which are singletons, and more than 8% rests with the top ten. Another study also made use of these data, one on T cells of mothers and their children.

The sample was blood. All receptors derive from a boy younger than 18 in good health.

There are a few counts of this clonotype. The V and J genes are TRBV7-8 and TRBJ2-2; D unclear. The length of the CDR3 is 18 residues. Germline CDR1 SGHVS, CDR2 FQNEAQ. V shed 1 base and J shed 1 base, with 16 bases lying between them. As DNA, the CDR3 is TGTGCCAGCAGCTTAGATAAGATACCCCATAGGAACACCGGGGAGCTGTTTTTT. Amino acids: CASSLDKIPHRNTGELFF.

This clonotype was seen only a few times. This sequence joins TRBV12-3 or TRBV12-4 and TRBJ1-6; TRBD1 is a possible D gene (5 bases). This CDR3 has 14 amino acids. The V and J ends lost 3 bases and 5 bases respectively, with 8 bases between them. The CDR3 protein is CASSFWGDNSPLHF. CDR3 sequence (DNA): TGTGCCAGCAGTTTTTGGGGGGATAATTCACCCCTCCACTTT.

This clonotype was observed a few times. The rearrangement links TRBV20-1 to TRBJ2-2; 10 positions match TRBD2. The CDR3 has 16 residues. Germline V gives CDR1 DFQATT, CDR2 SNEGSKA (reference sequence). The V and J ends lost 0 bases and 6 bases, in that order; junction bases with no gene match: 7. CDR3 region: CSARDEAGGPSGELFF. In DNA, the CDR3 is TGCAGTGCTAGAGATGAAGCGGGAGGGCCCTCCGGGGAGCTGTTTTTT.

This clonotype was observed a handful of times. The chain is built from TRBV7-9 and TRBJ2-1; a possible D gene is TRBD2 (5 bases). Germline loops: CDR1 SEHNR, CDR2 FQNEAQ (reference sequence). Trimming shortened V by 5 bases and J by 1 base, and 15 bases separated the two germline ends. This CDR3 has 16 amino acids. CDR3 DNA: TGTGCCAGCAGCCCCCCGGGGAGCGGATCCTACAATGAGCAGTTCTTC. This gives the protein CASSPPGSGSYNEQFF.

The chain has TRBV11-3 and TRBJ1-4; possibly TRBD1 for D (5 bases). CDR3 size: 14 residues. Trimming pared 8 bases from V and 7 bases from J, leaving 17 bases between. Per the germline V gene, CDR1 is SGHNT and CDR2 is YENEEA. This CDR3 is CASGSPDGGEKLFF. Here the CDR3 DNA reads TGTGCCAGCGGGTCCCCTGACGGGGGTGAAAAACTGTTTTTT.

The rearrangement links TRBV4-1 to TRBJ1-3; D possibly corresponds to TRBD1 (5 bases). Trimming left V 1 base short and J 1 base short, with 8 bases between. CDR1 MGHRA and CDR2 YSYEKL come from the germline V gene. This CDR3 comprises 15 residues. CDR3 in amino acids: CASSQGSGSGNTIYF. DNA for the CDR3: TGCGCCAGCAGCCAAGGTTCAGGGTCTGGAAACACCATATATTTT.

In DNA, the CDR3 is TGTGCCAGCAGTGAAGCGTGGTCTAGCGGGAGGGCCGGTTTGACCCAGTACTTC. It encodes CASSEAWSSGRAGLTQYF. The chain joins TRBV6-1 to TRBJ2-5; the match to TRBD2 covers 12 bases. CDR1 MNHNS and CDR2 SASEGT come from the germline V gene. The CDR3 has 18 amino acids. V lost 0 bases and J lost 7; bases outside the gene matches: 12.

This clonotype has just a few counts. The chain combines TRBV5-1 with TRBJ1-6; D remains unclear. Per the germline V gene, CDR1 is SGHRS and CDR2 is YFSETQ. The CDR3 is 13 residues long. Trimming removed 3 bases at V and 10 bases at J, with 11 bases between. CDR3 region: CASSSNLESPLHF. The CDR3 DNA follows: TGCGCCAGCAGCTCAAACCTGGAGTCACCCCTCCACTTT.

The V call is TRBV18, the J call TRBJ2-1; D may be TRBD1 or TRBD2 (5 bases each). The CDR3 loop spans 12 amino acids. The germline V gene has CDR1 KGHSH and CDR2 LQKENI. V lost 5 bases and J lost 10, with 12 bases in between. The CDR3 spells CASSGPGAEQFF. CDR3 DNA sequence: TGTGCCAGCTCAGGCCCCGGGGCCGAGCAGTTCTTC.

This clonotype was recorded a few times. The CDR3 is CATSVFRVHEQYF. The CDR3 DNA is TGTGCCACCAGTGTCTTCAGGGTGCACGAGCAGTACTTC. V gene TRBV24-1 combines with J gene TRBJ2-5, with a possible D match to TRBD1 (5 bases). The end of the DNA is better explained by TRBJ2-7, so the J call may be wrong. The CDR3 is 13 amino acids. CDR1 and CDR2 (germline): KGHDR, SFDVKD.

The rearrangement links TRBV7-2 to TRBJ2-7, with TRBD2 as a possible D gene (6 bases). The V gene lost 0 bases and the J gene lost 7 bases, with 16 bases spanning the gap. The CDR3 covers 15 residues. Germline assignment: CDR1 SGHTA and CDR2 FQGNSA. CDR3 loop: CASSLAGEVGREQYF. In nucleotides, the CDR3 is TGTGCCAGCAGCTTAGCAGGGGAGGTGGGTCGGGAGCAGTACTTC. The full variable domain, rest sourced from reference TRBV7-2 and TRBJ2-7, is GAGVSQSPSNKVTEKGKDVELRCDPISGHTALYWYRQSLGQGLEFLIYFQGNSAPDKSGLPSDRFSAERTGGSVSTLTIQRTQQEDSAVYLCASSLAGEVGREQYFGPGTRLTVT.

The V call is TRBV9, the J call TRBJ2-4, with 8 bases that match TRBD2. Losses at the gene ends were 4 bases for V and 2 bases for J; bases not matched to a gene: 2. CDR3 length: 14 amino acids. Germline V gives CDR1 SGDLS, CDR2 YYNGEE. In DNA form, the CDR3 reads TGTGCCAGCAGCAGCGGGAGTTCCAAAAACATTCAGTACTTC. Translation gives CASSSGSSKNIQYF.

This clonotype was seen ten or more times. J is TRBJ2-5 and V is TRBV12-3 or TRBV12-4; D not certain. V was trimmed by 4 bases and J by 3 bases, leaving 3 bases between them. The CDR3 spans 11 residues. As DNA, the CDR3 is TGTGCCAGCAGTTGGGAAGAGACCCAGTACTTC. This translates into CASSWEETQYF.

CDR3 coding DNA: TGTGCCAGCAGGCAGATCTCTGAAGCTTTCTTT. This gives the protein CASRQISEAFF. V is TRBV6-2 or TRBV6-3 and J is TRBJ1-1, with unresolved D. The germline V and J ends were trimmed by 6 bases and 6 bases, with 8 bases remaining between them. The CDR3 is made up of 11 amino acids. Per the germline V gene, CDR1 is MNHEY and CDR2 is SVGEGT.

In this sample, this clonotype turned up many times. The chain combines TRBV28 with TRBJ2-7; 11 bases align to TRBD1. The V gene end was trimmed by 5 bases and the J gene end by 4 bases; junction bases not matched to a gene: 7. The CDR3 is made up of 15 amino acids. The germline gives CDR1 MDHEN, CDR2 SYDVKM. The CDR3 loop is CASSPVGQGAYEQYF. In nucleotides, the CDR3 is TGTGCCAGCAGTCCCGTTGGACAGGGGGCTTACGAGCAGTACTTC.

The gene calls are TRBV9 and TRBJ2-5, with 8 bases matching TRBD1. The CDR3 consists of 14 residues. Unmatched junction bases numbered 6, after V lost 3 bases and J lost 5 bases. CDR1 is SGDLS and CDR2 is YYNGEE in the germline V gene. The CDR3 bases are TGTGCCAGCAGCGCGGGACAGGCGAAGGAGACCCAGTACTTC. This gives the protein CASSAGQAKETQYF.

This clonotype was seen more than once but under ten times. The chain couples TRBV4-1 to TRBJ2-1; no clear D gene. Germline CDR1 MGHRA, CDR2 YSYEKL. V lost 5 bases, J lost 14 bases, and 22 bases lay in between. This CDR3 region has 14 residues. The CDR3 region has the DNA TGCGCCAGCAGCTCACCTGCTCAGTCTCCCTCGAAGTTCTTC. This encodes CASSSPAQSPSKFF.

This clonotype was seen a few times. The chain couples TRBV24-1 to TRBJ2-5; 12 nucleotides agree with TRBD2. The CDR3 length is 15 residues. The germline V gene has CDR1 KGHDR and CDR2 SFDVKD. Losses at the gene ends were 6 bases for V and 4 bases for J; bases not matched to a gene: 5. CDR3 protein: CATSPSGLAGETQYF. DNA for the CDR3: TGTGCCACCAGTCCCTCGGGACTAGCGGGAGAGACCCAGTACTTC.

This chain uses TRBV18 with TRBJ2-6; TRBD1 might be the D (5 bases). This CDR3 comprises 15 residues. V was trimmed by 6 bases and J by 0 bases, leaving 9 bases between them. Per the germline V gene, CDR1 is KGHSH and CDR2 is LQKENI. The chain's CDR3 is CASSRQNSGANVLTF. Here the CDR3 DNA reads TGTGCCAGCTCTCGACAGAACTCTGGGGCCAACGTCCTGACTTTC. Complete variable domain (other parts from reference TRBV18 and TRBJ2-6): NAGVMQNPRHLVRRRGQEARLRCSPMKGHSHVYWYRQLPEEGLKFMVYLQKENIIDESGMPKERFSAEFPKEGPSILRIQQVVRGDSAAYFCASSRQNSGANVLTFGAGSRLTVL.

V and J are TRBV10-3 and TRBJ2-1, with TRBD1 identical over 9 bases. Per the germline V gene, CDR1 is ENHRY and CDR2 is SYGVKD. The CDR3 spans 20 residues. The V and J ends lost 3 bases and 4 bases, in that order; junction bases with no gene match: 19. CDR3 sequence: CAISDSGTGYPKGVYNEQFF. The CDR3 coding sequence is TGTGCCATCAGTGATTCTGGGACAGGGTACCCCAAAGGGGTTTACAATGAGCAGTTCTTC.

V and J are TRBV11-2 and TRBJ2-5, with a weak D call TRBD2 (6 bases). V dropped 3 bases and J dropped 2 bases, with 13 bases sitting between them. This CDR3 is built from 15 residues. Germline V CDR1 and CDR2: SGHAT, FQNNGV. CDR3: CASSLWRAVQETQYF. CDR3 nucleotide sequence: TGTGCCAGCAGCTTGTGGAGGGCAGTTCAAGAGACCCAGTACTTC.

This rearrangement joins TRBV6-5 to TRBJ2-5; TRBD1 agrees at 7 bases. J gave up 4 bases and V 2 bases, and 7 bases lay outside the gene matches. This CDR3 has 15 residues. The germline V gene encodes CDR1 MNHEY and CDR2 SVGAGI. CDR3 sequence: CASSYLGQNIETQYF. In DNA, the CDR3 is TGTGCCAGCAGTTACCTGGGACAGAACATAGAGACCCAGTACTTC.

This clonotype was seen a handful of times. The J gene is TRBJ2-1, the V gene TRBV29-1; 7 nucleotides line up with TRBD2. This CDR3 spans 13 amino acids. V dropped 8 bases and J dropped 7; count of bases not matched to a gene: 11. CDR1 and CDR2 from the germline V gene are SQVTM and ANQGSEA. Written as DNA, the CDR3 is TGCAGCACCCGGACTAGGTTGTTGAATGAGCAGTTCTTC. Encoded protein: CSTRTRLLNEQFF.

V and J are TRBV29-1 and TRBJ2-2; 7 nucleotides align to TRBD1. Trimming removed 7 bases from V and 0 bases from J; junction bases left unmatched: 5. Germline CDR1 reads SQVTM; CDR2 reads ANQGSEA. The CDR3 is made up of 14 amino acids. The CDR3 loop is CSATGVSNTGELFF. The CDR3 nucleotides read TGCAGCGCAACAGGGGTCTCGAACACCGGGGAGCTGTTTTTT.

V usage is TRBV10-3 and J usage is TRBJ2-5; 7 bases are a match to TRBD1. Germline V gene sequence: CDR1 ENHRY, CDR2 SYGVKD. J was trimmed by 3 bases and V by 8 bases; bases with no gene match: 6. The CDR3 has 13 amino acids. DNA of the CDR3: TGTGCCATCGGAACAGGGGCTGAAGAGACCCAGTACTTC. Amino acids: CAIGTGAEETQYF.

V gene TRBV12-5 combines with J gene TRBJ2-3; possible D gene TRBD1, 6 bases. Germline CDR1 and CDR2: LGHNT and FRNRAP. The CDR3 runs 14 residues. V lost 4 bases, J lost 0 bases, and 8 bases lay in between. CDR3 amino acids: CASGSGQSTDTQYF. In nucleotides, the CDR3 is TGTGCTAGTGGTTCCGGACAGAGCACAGATACGCAGTATTTT.

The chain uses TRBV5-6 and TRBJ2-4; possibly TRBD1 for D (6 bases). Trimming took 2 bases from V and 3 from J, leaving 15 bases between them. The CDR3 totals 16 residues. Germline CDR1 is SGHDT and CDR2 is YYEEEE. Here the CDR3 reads CASSFGTWDVKNIQYF. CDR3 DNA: TGTGCCAGCAGCTTCGGGACATGGGATGTCAAAAACATTCAGTACTTC. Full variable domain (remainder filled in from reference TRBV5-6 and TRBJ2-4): DAGVTQSPTHLIKTRGQQVTLRCSPKSGHDTVSWYQQALGQGPQFIFQYYEEEERQRGNFPDRFSGHQFPNYSSELNVNALLLGDSALYLCASSFGTWDVKNIQYFGAGTRLSVL.